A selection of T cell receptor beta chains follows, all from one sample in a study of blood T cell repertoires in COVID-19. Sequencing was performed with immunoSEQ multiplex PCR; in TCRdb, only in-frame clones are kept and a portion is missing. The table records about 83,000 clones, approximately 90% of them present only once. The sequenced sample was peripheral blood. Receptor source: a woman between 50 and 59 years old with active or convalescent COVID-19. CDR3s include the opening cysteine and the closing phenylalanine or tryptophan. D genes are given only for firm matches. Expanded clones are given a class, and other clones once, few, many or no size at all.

CDR3 protein: CASPKGLNSPLHF
CDR3 DNA: TGTGCCAGTCCTAAGGGACTCAATTCACCCCTCCACTTT
J gene: TRBJ1-6
D gene: NA
V gene: TRBV27
CDR3 length: 13
clone size: NA

CDR3 protein: CAWSLYRGRNNQPQHF
CDR3 DNA: TGTGCCTGGAGCCTCTACAGGGGTCGGAACAATCAGCCCCAGCATTTT
J gene: TRBJ1-5
D gene: TRBD1
V gene: TRBV30
CDR3 length: 16
clone size: NA

CDR3 protein: CASSTVGGFANTGELFF
CDR3 DNA: TGTGCCAGCTCAACCGTCGGCGGGTTCGCGAACACCGGGGAGCTGTTTTTT
J gene: TRBJ2-2
D gene: NA
V gene: TRBV18
CDR3 length: 17
clone size: few

CDR3 protein: CASSVPGHVNYEQYF
CDR3 DNA: TGTGCCAGCAGCGTACCGGGACACGTTAACTACGAGCAGTACTTC
J gene: TRBJ2-7
D gene: NA
V gene: TRBV2
CDR3 length: 15
clone size: NA

CDR3 protein: CSVGDSPGEQYF
CDR3 DNA: TGCAGCGTTGGGGACAGCCCGGGCGAGCAGTACTTC
J gene: TRBJ2-7
D gene: TRBD1
V gene: TRBV29-1
CDR3 length: 12
clone size: NA

CDR3 protein: CASSVGDSSGNTIYF
CDR3 DNA: TGTGCCAGCAGCGTAGGGGACAGCTCTGGAAACACCATATATTTT
J gene: TRBJ1-3
D gene: TRBD1
V gene: TRBV9
CDR3 length: 15
clone size: NA

CDR3 protein: CASSYEGVAGNTIYF
CDR3 DNA: TGTGCCAGCAGTTACGAGGGGGTCGCTGGAAACACCATATATTTT
J gene: TRBJ1-3
D gene: NA
V gene: TRBV6-2/TRBV6-3
CDR3 length: 15
clone size: NA

CDR3 protein: CASSPGSTGSYGYTF
CDR3 DNA: TGTGCCAGCTCACCAGGATCGACAGGTTCCTATGGCTACACCTTC
J gene: TRBJ1-2
D gene: NA
V gene: TRBV18
CDR3 length: 15
clone size: NA

CDR3 protein: CASSTPTGGRETQYF
CDR3 DNA: TGTGCCAGCAGTACTCCGACAGGGGGCCGAGAGACCCAGTACTTC
J gene: TRBJ2-5
D gene: TRBD1
V gene: TRBV6-2/TRBV6-3
CDR3 length: 15
clone size: NA

CDR3 protein: CASGPIGGGETQYF
CDR3 DNA: TGTGCCAGCGGGCCGATTGGCGGGGGGGAGACCCAGTACTTC
J gene: TRBJ2-5
D gene: TRBD2
V gene: TRBV6-6
CDR3 length: 14
clone size: NA